This TCR beta chain originates from a study of blood T cell repertoires in COVID-19. The wider study: The cDNA or gDNA used as material had been derived from T cells, B-cell-depleted T cells, or PBMCs.

Sequencing was performed with immunoSEQ multiplex PCR; in TCRdb, only in-frame clones are kept and a portion is missing. The table has under 250,000 clones, approximately 88% seen once. Only a few counts were recorded for this clone. The V gene end was trimmed by 6 bases and the J gene end by 3 bases; junction bases not matched to a gene: 4. CDR3 length equals 13 residues. CDR1 is SNHLY, CDR2 FYNNEI, per germline. The TCR sequence derives from a man in his sixties who had recovered from COVID-19. The material sequenced was peripheral blood. The gene calls are TRBV2 and TRBJ2-7; 8 positions agree with TRBD1. For the CDR3, the DNA is TGTGCCAGCAGGGACAGGGACGGCTACGAGCAGTACTTC. Amino acid sequence: CASRDRDGYEQYF.